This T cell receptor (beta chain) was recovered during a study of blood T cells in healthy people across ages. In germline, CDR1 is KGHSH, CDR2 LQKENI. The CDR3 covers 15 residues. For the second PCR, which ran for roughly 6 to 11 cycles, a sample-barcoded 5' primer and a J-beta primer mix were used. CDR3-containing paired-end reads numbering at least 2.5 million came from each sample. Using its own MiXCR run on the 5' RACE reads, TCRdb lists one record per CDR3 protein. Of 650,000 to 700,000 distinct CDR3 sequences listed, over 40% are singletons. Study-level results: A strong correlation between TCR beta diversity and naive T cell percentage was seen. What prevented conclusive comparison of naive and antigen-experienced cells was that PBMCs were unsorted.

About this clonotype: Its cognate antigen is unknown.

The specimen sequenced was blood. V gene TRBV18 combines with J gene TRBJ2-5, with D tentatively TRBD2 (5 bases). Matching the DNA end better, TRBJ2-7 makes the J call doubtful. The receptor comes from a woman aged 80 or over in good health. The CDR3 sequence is CASSPSEGTGYEQYF. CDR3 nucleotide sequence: TGTGCCAGCTCACCCTCCGAGGGTACCGGCTACGAGCAGTACTTC.